This TCR beta chain is from a study of cytomegalovirus exposure and HLA in healthy donors. PCR used 60 Vbeta primers and 13 Jbeta primers. Generated by immunoSEQ multiplex PCR, the TCRdb table keeps only in-frame clones and is missing some. The sample records approximately 100,000 clones, approximately 70% being singletons. This receptor was identified in a man between 25 and 39 years old in good health and CMV-seropositive. The sequenced sample was PBMCs.

CDR3: CASSLTGTGGKDEQYF. The CDR3 DNA sequence: TGTGCCAGCAGCTTAACCGGGACAGGGGGCAAGGACGAGCAGTACTTC. This rearrangement joins TRBV13 to TRBJ2-7; 12 nucleotides match TRBD1. In germline, CDR1 is PRHDT, CDR2 FYEKMQ (reference sequence). This CDR3 has 16 amino acids. Germline trimming cut 2 bases from V and 5 bases from J; bases unmatched to any gene: 7.